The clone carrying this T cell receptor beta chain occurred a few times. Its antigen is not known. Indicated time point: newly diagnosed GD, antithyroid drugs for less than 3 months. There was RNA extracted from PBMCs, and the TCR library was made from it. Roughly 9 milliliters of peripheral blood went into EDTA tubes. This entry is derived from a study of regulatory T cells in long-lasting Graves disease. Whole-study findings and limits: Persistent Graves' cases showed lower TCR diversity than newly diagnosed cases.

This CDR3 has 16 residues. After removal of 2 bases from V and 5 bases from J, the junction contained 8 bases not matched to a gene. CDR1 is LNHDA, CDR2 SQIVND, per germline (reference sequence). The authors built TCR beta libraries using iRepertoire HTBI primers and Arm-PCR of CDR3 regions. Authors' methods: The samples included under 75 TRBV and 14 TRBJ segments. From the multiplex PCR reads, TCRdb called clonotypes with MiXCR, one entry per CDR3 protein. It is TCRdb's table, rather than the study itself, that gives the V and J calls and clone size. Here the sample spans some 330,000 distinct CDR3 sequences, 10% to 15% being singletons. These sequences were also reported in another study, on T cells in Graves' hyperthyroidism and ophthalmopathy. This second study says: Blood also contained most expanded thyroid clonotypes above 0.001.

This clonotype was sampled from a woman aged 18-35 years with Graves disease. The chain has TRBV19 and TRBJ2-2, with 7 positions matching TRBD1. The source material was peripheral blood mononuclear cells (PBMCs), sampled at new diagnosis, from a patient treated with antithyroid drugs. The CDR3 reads CASSIIGGRRTGELFF. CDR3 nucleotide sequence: TGTGCCAGTAGTATAATAGGGGGCCGGCGTACCGGGGAGCTGTTTTTT.